This TCR beta chain was sequenced for a study of blood T cells in healthy people across ages. Then a second PCR, running roughly 6 to 11 cycles, was carried out with a sample-barcoded 5' primer and a J-beta primer mix. TCRdb processed the 5' RACE reads anew with MiXCR; each CDR3 protein has one entry. The sample lists about 1,000,000 distinct CDR3 sequences; less than 50% were seen once. Germline CDR1 is MNHEY and CDR2 is SVGEGT. This CDR3 contains 14 residues. This clonotype originated in a woman aged 60-70 years in good health. Sequencing was performed on blood. This sequence joins TRBV6-2 or TRBV6-3 and TRBJ2-4, with D possibly TRBD1 on 5 matching bases. The last part of the DNA fits TRBJ2-7 better; the J call may be wrong. CDR3 region: CASSATLGAREQYF. The CDR3 DNA reads TGTGCCAGCAGTGCTACTCTTGGGGCGCGCGAGCAGTACTTC.